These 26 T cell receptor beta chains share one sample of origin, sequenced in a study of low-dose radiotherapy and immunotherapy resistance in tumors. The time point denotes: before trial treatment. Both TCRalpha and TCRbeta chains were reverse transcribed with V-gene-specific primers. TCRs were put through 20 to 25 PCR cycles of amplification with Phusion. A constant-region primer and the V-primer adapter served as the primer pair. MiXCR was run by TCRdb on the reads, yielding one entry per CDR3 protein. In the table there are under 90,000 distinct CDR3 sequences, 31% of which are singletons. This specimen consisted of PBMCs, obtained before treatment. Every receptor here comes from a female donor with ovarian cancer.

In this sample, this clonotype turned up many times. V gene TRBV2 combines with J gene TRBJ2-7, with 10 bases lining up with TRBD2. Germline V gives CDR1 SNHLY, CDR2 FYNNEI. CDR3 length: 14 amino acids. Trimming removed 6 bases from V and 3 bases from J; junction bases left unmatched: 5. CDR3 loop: CASRTGTSVYEQYF. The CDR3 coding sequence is TGTGCCAGCAGAACCGGGACTAGCGTCTACGAGCAGTACTTC.

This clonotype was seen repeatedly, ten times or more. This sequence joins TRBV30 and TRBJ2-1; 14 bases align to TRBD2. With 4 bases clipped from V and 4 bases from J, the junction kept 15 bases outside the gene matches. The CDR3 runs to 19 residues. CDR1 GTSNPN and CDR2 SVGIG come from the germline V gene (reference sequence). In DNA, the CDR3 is TGTGCCTGGAATCCTGGGACTAGCGGGAGAGCAAGGTATTACAATGAGCAGTTCTTC. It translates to CAWNPGTSGRARYYNEQFF.

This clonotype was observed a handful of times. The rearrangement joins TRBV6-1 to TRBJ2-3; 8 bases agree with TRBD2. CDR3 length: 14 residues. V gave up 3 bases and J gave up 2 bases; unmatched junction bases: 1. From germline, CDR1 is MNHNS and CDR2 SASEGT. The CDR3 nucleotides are TGTGCCAGCAGTGATAGCGGGGACACAGATACGCAGTATTTT. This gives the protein CASSDSGDTDTQYF.

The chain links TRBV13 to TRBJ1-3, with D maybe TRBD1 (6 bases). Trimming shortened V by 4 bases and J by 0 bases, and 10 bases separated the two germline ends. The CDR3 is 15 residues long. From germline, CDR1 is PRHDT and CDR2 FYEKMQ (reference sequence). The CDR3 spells CASSYRTDSGNTIYF. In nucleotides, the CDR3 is TGTGCCAGCAGCTACAGGACAGACTCTGGAAACACCATATATTTT.

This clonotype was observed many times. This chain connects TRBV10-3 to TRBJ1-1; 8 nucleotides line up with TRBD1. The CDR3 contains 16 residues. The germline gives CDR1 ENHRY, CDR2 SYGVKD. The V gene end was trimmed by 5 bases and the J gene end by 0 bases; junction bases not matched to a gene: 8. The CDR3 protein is CAISPGQGVMNTEAFF. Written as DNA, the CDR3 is TGTGCCATCAGTCCCGGACAGGGAGTCATGAACACTGAAGCTTTCTTT.

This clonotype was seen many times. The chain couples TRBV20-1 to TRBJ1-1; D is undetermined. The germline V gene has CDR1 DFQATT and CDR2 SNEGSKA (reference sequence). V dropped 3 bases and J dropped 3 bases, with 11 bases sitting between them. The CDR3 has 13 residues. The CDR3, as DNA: TGCAGTGCTAGGGAGTCTGCCGACACTGAAGCTTTCTTT. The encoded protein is CSARESADTEAFF.

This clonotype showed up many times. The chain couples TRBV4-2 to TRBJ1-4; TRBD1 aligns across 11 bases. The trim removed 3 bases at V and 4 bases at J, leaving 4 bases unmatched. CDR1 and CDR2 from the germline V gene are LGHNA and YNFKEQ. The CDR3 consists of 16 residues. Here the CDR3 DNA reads TGTGCCAGCAGCCAGGGGACAGGGGGTAATAATGAAAAACTGTTTTTT. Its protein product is CASSQGTGGNNEKLFF.

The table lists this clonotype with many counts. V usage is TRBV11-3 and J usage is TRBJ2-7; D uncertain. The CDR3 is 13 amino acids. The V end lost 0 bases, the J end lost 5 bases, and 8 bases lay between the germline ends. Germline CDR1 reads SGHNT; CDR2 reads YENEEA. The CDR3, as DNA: TGTGCCAGCAGCTTAGATTACACCGACGAGCAGTACTTC. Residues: CASSLDYTDEQYF.

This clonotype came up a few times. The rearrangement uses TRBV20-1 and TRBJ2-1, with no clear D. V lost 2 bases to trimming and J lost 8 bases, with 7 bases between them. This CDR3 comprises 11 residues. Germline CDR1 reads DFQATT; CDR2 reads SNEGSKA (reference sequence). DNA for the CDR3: TGCAGTGCTAGATGGGTTTATGAGCAGTTCTTC. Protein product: CSARWVYEQFF.

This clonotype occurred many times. DNA for the CDR3: TGCGCCAGCAGACTTGACGGCGGGGGGGCGAACACCGGGGAGCTGTTTTTT. Protein sequence: CASRLDGGGANTGELFF. V and J are TRBV4-1 and TRBJ2-2; 9 bases are a match to TRBD2. The CDR3 has 17 residues. The V segment lost 6 bases and the J segment 0 bases; nucleotides outside the gene matches: 8. Germline CDR1 MGHRA, CDR2 YSYEKL.

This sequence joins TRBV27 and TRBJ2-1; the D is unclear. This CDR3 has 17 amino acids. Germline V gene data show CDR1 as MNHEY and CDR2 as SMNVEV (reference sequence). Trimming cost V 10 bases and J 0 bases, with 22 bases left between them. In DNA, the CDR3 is TGTGCCACCCGAAACCCGTCGGGCACCGACTCCTACAATGAGCAGTTCTTC. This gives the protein CATRNPSGTDSYNEQFF.

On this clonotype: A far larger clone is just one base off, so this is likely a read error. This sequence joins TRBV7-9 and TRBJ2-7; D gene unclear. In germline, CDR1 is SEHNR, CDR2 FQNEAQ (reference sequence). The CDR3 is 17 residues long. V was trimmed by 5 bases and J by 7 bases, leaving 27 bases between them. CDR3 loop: CASSRMGWGRDDNEQYF. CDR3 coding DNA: TGTGCCAGCAGCCGTATGGGCTGGGGAAGAGATGACAATGAGCAGTACTTC.

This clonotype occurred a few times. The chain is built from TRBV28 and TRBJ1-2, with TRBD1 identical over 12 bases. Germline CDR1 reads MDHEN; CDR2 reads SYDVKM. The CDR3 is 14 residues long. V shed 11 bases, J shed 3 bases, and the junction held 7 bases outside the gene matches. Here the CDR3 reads CAPPGQGADYGYTF. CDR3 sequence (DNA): TGTGCCCCCCCGGGACAGGGGGCTGACTATGGCTACACCTTC.

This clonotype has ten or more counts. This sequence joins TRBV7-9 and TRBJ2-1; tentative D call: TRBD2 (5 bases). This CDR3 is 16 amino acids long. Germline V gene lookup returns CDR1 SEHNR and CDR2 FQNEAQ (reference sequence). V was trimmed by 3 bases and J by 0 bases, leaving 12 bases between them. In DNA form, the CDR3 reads TGTGCCAGCAGCTTGGGGAGCGCGATCTCCTACAATGAGCAGTTCTTC. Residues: CASSLGSAISYNEQFF.

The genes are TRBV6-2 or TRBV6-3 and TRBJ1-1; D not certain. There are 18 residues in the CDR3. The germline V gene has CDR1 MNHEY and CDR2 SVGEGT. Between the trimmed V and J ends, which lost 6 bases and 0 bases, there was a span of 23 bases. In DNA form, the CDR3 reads TGTGCCAGCAGGGAGTCTAGGACCCGCTTTAAGGTGAACACTGAAGCTTTCTTT. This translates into CASRESRTRFKVNTEAFF.

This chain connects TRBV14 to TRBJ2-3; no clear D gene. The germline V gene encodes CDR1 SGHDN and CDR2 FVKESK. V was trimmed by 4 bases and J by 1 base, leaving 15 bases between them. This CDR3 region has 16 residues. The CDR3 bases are TGTGCCAGCAGCCTTATTCCCGGTCACCGCACAGATACGCAGTATTTT. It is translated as CASSLIPGHRTDTQYF.

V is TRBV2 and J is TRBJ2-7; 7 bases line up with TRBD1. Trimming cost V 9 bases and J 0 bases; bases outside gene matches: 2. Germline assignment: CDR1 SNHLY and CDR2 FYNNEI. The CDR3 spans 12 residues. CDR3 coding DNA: TGTGCCAGTAGGGACAGCTCCTACGAGCAGTACTTC. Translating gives CASRDSSYEQYF.

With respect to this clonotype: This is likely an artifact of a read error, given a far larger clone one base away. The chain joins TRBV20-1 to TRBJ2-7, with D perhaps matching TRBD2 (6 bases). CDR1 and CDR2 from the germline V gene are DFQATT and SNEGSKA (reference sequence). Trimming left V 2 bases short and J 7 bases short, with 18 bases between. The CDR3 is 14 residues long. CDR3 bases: TGCAGTGCTAGAAGGGCGGGGTCCTACAATGAGCAGTACTTC. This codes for CSARRAGSYNEQYF.

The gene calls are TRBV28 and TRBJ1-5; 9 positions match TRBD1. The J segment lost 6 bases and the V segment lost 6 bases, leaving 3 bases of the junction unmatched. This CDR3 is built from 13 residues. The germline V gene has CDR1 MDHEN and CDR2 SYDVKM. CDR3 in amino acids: CASRGQGGQPQHF. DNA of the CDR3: TGTGCCAGCAGGGGACAGGGAGGTCAGCCCCAGCATTTT.

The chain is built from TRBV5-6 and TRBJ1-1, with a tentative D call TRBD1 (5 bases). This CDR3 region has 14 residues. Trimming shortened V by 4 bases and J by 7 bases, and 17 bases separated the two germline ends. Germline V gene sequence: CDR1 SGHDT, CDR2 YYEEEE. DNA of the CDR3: TGTGCCAGCAGCCGGGGCCCCGGGATCTATGAAGCTTTCTTT. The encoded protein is CASSRGPGIYEAFF.

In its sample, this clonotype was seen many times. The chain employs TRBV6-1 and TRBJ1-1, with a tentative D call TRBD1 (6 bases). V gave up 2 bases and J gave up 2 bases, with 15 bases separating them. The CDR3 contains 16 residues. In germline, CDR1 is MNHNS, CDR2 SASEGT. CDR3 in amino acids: CASSEFGGSFNTEAFF. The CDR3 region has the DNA TGTGCCAGCAGTGAATTTGGGGGCTCCTTTAACACTGAAGCTTTCTTT.

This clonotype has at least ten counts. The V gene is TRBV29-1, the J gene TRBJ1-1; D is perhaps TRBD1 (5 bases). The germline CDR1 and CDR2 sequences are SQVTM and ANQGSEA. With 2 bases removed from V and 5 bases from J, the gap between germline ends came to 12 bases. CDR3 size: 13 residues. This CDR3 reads CSVEKGQGTEAFF. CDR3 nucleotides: TGCAGCGTTGAAAAGGGGCAGGGAACTGAAGCTTTCTTT.

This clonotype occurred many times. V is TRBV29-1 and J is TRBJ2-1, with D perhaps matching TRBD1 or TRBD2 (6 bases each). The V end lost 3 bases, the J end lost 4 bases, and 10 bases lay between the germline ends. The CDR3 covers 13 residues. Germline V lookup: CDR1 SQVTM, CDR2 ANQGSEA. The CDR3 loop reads CSVDQGRYNEQFF. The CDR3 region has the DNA TGCAGCGTTGACCAGGGGAGGTACAATGAGCAGTTCTTC.

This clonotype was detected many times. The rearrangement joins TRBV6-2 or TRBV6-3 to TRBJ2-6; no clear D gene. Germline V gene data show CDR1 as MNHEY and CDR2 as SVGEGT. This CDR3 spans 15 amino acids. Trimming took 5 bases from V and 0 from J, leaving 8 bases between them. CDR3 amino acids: CASSLYPSGANVLTF. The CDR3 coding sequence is TGTGCCAGCAGTCTCTACCCCTCTGGGGCCAACGTCCTGACTTTC.

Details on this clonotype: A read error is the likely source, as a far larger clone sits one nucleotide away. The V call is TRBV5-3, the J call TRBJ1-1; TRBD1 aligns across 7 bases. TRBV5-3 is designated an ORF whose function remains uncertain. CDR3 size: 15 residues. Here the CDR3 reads CASSSRQGWNTEAFF. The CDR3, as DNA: TGTGCCAGCAGCTCTCGACAGGGATGGAACACTGAAGCTTTCTTT.

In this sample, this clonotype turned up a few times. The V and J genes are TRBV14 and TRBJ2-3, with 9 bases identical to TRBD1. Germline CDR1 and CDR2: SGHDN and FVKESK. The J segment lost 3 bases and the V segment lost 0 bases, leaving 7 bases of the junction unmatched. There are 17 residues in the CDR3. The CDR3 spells CASSQDRGTGLTDTQYF. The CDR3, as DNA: TGTGCCAGCAGCCAAGATCGGGGGACAGGGTTGACAGATACGCAGTATTTT. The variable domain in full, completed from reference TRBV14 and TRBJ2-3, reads EAGVTQFPSHSVIEKGQTVTLRCDPISGHDNLYWYRRVMGKEIKFLLHFVKESKQDESGMPNNRFLAERTGGTYSTLKVQPAELEDSGVYFCASSQDRGTGLTDTQYFGPGTRLTVL.